This T cell receptor (beta chain) emerged from a study of blood T cell repertoires in COVID-19. The CDR3 covers 14 residues. V lost 2 bases, J lost 6 bases, and 14 bases lay in between. Per the germline V gene, CDR1 is MGHRA and CDR2 is YSYEKL. The data were produced by immunoSEQ multiplex PCR, yet TCRdb's version contains in-frame clones alone and is incomplete. The table lists approximately 63,000 clones, about 90% of them singletons. Sequencing was carried out using peripheral blood. The receptor comes from an elderly woman with active COVID-19. The chain recombines TRBV4-1 with TRBJ2-7, with a possible D match to TRBD1 (6 bases). DNA of the CDR3: TGCGCCAGCAGCCAACATGAACAGGGTTCCGAGCAGTACTTC. Its translation: CASSQHEQGSEQYF.